The clone carrying this TCR beta chain came up many times. Its matching antigen is unknown. Specified time point: persistent/refractory GD, antithyroid drugs over 5 years with positive TRAb. Preparation of the TCR library used RNA extracted from PBMCs. The data were obtained in a study of regulatory T cells in long-lasting Graves disease. General study points: There were preferences for TRBV28, TRBJ1-2 and TRBJ2-5 in persistent disease.

V was shortened by 1 base and J by 6 bases, with 10 bases between the two germline ends. Germline CDR1 reads GTSNPN; CDR2 reads SVGIG (reference sequence). There are 13 residues in the CDR3. Construction of the TCR beta libraries employed iRepertoire HTBI primers in conjunction with Arm-PCR of CDR3 regions. TCRdb processed the multiplex PCR reads anew with MiXCR; each CDR3 protein has one entry. The sample includes fewer than 400,000 distinct CDR3 sequences, roughly 21% of them seen just once. The J gene is TRBJ1-5, the V gene TRBV30; D not resolved. This TCR came from a female donor with Graves disease. Sample: peripheral blood mononuclear cells (PBMCs), taken when the disease was refractory, from a patient treated with antithyroid drugs. CDR3 nucleotides: TGTGCCTGGAGTGGACGGTCAGGTCAGCCCCAGCATTTT. It is translated as CAWSGRSGQPQHF. The whole variable domain, filled in from reference TRBV30 and TRBJ1-5, reads SQTIHQWPATLVQPVGSPLSLECTVEGTSNPNLYWYRQAAGRGLQLLFYSVGIGQISSEVPQNLSASRPQDRQFILSSKKLLLSDSGFYLCAWSGRSGQPQHFGDGTRLSIL.